A selection of T cell receptor beta chains follows, all from one sample in a study of blood T cell repertoires in COVID-19. Libraries were prepared by immunoSEQ multiplex PCR; TCRdb keeps only in-frame clonotypes and omits some of them. The table lists 100,000 to 150,000 clones, 65% to 90% of them singletons. Specimen: peripheral blood. These receptors were taken from a man at least 80 years old with active or convalescent COVID-19. Each CDR3 is given with its conserved first and last residue. D genes are given only for firm matches. Clone size is stated in some rows and not others, as once, few, many or a class when expanded.

D gene	J gene	V gene	clone size	CDR3 protein	CDR3 DNA
TRBD1	TRBJ1-2	TRBV10-3	NA	CAISGRDSYGYTF	TGTGCCATCAGTGGACGGGACAGCTATGGCTACACCTTC
TRBD1	TRBJ2-5	TRBV2	NA	CASLRTGGQETQYF	TGTGCCAGCCTACGGACAGGGGGTCAAGAGACCCAGTACTTC
NA	TRBJ1-1	TRBV5-4	NA	CASSGGAIGTEAFF	TGTGCCAGCAGCGGCGGGGCAATAGGCACTGAAGCTTTCTTT
NA	TRBJ2-5	TRBV7-6	NA	CASSLVTGHRETQYF	TGTGCCAGCAGCTTAGTGACGGGACACCGAGAGACCCAGTACTTC
TRBD1	TRBJ2-7	TRBV14	NA	CASSPRTGSYEQYF	TGTGCCAGCAGCCCCCGGACAGGGTCCTACGAGCAGTACTTC
TRBD1	TRBJ1-2	TRBV2	few	CASSTLGQVGGYTF	TGTGCCAGCAGTACGCTCGGACAGGTAGGAGGCTACACCTTC
NA	TRBJ1-5	TRBV6-5	NA	CASSRQGGGNQPQHF	TGTGCCAGCAGTAGACAAGGAGGGGGCAATCAGCCCCAGCATTTT
TRBD1	TRBJ2-7	TRBV9	once	CASSPRTGTGEQYF	TGTGCCAGCAGCCCTCGGACAGGGACGGGGGAGCAGTACTTC
NA	TRBJ2-7	TRBV6-6	few	CASSQQGYEQYF	TGTGCCAGCAGCCAACAGGGCTACGAGCAGTACTTC
NA	TRBJ2-3	TRBV5-1	NA	CASSGRATSTDTQYF	TGCGCCAGCAGCGGGCGGGCGACGAGCACAGATACGCAGTATTTT
NA	TRBJ2-5	TRBV9	NA	CASSVVGAEETQYF	TGTGCCAGCAGCGTAGTTGGGGCCGAAGAGACCCAGTACTTC
TRBD1	TRBJ2-2	TRBV7-7	NA	CASSLGQGATGELFF	TGTGCCAGCAGCTTAGGGCAGGGGGCCACCGGGGAGCTGTTTTTT
NA	TRBJ1-4	TRBV7-9	NA	CASSFQGKGEKLFF	TGTGCCAGCAGCTTTCAGGGAAAGGGTGAAAAACTGTTTTTT
TRBD1	TRBJ1-6	TRBV6-5	NA	CASSLGDRVGSPLHF	TGTGCCAGCAGTCTAGGGGACAGGGTGGGTTCACCCCTCCACTTT
NA	TRBJ2-7	TRBV15	NA	CATSRENIRGSSYEQYF	TGTGCCACCAGCAGAGAAAATATCCGGGGGTCCTCCTACGAGCAGTACTTC
TRBD2	TRBJ2-3	TRBV5-1	NA	CASSLTASGGTDTQYF	TGCGCCAGCAGCTTAACCGCTAGCGGGGGCACAGATACGCAGTATTTT
NA	TRBJ1-1	TRBV29-1	NA	CSVEKGGNTEAFF	TGCAGCGTTGAAAAGGGAGGGAACACTGAAGCTTTCTTT
TRBD1	TRBJ1-6	TRBV28	NA	CASSLPGGVYNSPLHF	TGTGCCAGCAGTTTACCAGGGGGCGTCTATAATTCACCCCTCCACTTT
TRBD1	TRBJ1-6	TRBV15	NA	CATSRSLWDRGSSPLHF	TGTGCCACCAGCAGATCCTTGTGGGACAGGGGTTCCTCACCCCTCCACTTT
NA	TRBJ1-3	TRBV11-1	NA	CASRQVSGNTIYF	TGTGCCAGCAGACAGGTCTCTGGAAACACCATATATTTT
NA	TRBJ1-2	TRBV28	NA	CASNLGLLYGYTF	TGTGCCAGCAATCTAGGTCTCCTCTATGGCTACACCTTC
TRBD2	TRBJ2-2	TRBV27	NA	CASSLSGAGGELFF	TGTGCCAGCAGCTTGAGCGGGGCGGGCGGGGAGCTGTTTTTT
NA	TRBJ1-1	TRBV29-1	NA	CSVTRTANTEAFF	TGCAGCGTTACCCGGACAGCGAACACTGAAGCTTTCTTT
NA	TRBJ2-7	TRBV6-5	NA	CASRFAGEQYF	TGTGCCAGCAGATTCGCAGGCGAGCAGTACTTC
NA	TRBJ1-2	TRBV18	NA	CASSPSVEVRNGYTF	TGTGCCAGCTCACCTAGCGTGGAGGTCAGGAATGGCTACACCTTC
NA	TRBJ1-5	TRBV28	NA	CASSLSGFDQPQHF	TGTGCCAGCAGTTTATCGGGGTTTGATCAGCCCCAGCATTTT
NA	TRBJ1-4	TRBV7-9	NA	CASSLPATNEKLFF	TGTGCCAGCAGCTTGCCGGCAACTAATGAAAAACTGTTTTTT
NA	TRBJ1-4	TRBV4-1	once	CASSQDRSWAGPNEKLFF	TGCGCCAGCAGCCAAGATAGGTCTTGGGCAGGGCCAAATGAAAAACTGTTTTTT
NA	TRBJ2-5	TRBV3-1/TRBV3-2	NA	CASSQYGTLETQYF	TGTGCCAGCAGCCAATACGGGACTCTGGAGACCCAGTACTTC
NA	TRBJ1-6	TRBV14	NA	CASSQRAGRSPIHF	TGTGCCAGCAGCCAGAGGGCGGGAAGATCCCCCATCCACTTT
NA	TRBJ1-1	TRBV7-9	NA	CASSFGIQNTEAFF	TGTGCCAGCAGCTTCGGGATTCAAAACACTGAAGCTTTCTTT
NA	TRBJ1-2	TRBV7-2	NA	CASSDDRTGGYTF	TGTGCCAGCAGCGATGACAGGACCGGGGGCTACACCTTC
TRBD2	TRBJ2-7	TRBV9	NA	CASYPAGLAGEGSWEQYF	TGTGCCAGCTACCCGGCTGGACTAGCGGGAGAGGGGTCGTGGGAGCAGTACTTC
TRBD1	TRBJ2-5	TRBV10-3	NA	CAISGPPTGEYQETQYF	TGTGCCATCAGTGGCCCGCCCACAGGGGAGTACCAAGAGACCCAGTACTTC
NA	TRBJ2-1	TRBV7-9	NA	CASSLSYGTEQFF	TGTGCCAGCAGCTTGAGTTATGGGACAGAGCAGTTCTTC
NA	TRBJ1-3	TRBV2	NA	CASSGTVSSGNTIYF	TGTGCCAGCAGTGGGACAGTGAGCTCTGGAAACACCATATATTTT
TRBD2	TRBJ2-3	TRBV7-9	NA	CASSRLAGGQDTQYF	TGTGCCAGCAGTAGACTAGCGGGAGGGCAGGATACGCAGTATTTT
NA	TRBJ1-1	TRBV15	NA	CATSRDGDEAFF	TGTGCCACCAGCAGAGATGGAGATGAAGCTTTCTTT
TRBD1	TRBJ1-6	TRBV24-1	NA	CATSDLNRGWWSYNSPLHF	TGTGCCACCAGTGATTTGAACAGGGGGTGGTGGTCCTATAATTCACCCCTCCACTTT
NA	TRBJ1-1	TRBV10-3	NA	CAISEWGREKTEAFF	TGTGCCATCAGTGAGTGGGGGCGGGAGAAGACTGAAGCTTTCTTT
NA	TRBJ1-2	TRBV29-1	NA	CSVGQDYGYTF	TGCAGCGTTGGGCAGGACTATGGCTACACCTTC
TRBD1	TRBJ1-1	TRBV6-5	NA	CASSWQGANTEAFF	TGTGCCAGCAGTTGGCAGGGGGCCAACACTGAAGCTTTCTTT
NA	TRBJ2-3	TRBV28	NA	CASSDSANTQYF	TGTGCCAGCAGTGACAGCGCCAATACGCAGTATTTT